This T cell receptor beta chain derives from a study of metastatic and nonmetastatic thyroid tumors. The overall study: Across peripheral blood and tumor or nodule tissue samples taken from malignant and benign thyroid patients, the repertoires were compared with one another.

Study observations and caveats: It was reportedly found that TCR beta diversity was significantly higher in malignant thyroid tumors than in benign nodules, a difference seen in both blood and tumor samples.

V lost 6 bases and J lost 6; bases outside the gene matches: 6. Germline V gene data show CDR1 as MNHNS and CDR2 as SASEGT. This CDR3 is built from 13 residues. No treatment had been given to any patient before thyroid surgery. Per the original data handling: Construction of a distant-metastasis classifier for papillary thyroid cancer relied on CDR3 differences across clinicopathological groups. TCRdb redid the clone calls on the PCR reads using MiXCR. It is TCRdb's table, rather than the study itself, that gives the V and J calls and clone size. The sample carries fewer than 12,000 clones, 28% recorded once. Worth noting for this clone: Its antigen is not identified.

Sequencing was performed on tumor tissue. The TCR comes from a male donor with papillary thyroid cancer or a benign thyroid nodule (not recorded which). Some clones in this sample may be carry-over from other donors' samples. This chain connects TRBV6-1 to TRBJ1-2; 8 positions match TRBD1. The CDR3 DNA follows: TGTGCCAGCAGGGTATCGACAGGGGATGGCTACACCTTC. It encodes CASRVSTGDGYTF.